These 14 T cell receptor beta chains were sequenced from one sample in a study of beta chain features in type 1 diabetes. The investigators reverse transcribed all of the isolated RNA, so they sequenced expressed TCRB transcripts. This table comes from immunoSEQ multiplex PCR, and its TCRdb copy is limited to in-frame clones, with some not included. The sample lists about 320,000 clones; around 13% were seen once. Sequencing was carried out using central memory CD4+ T cells from blood. The source is a man aged 25-40 years in good health.

V gene TRBV6-5 combines with J gene TRBJ2-7, with D perhaps being TRBD1 or TRBD2 (5 bases each). The CDR3 totals 16 residues. Trimming took off 0 bases at V and 2 bases at J, with 14 bases between the two ends. Per germline, CDR1 MNHEY and CDR2 SVGAGI. CDR3 sequence reads: CASSYSHRGVTYEQYF. CDR3 nucleotides: TGTGCCAGCAGTTACTCGCATAGGGGAGTTACCTACGAGCAGTACTTC.

The chain combines TRBV4-1 with TRBJ1-2, with TRBD1 matching 8 bases. V was clipped by 4 bases and J by 8 bases; unmatched bases: 12. The CDR3 is 15 residues long. Germline CDR1 reads MGHRA; CDR2 reads YSYEKL. CDR3 protein: CASSPTLTGEGGYTF. The CDR3 coding sequence is TGCGCCAGCAGCCCTACCCTGACAGGGGAAGGCGGCTACACCTTC.

This chain connects TRBV25-1 to TRBJ2-6, with a tentative D call TRBD1 (5 bases). In germline, CDR1 is MGHDK, CDR2 SYGVNS. This CDR3 has 18 residues. V lost 5 bases and J lost 5, with 22 bases in between. The CDR3 spells CASSQSVAGQSRANVLTF. The CDR3 region has the DNA TGTGCCAGCAGTCAATCAGTAGCTGGACAAAGTCGGGCCAACGTCCTGACTTTC.

This clone was counted between two and nine times. V is TRBV28 and J is TRBJ1-5; the match to TRBD1 covers 8 bases. The germline CDR1 and CDR2 sequences are MDHEN and SYDVKM. The CDR3 is made up of 14 amino acids. V was pared by 1 base and J by 8 bases, with 4 bases of the junction left unmatched. The CDR3 is CASSLSQGGKPQHF. The CDR3 DNA sequence: TGTGCCAGCAGTTTATCACAGGGGGGGAAGCCCCAGCATTTT.

The rearrangement uses TRBV14 and TRBJ2-5; TRBD2 matches 7 bases. This CDR3 spans 13 amino acids. The trim removed 4 bases at V and 4 bases at J, leaving 3 bases unmatched. Germline V lookup: CDR1 SGHDN, CDR2 FVKESK. CDR3 residues: CASSPWGGETQYF. The CDR3 nucleotides are TGTGCCAGCAGCCCTTGGGGGGGAGAGACCCAGTACTTC.

The chain couples TRBV20-1 to TRBJ2-6; D is unresolved. With 8 bases removed from V and 4 bases from J, the gap between germline ends came to 6 bases. Germline CDR1 is DFQATT and CDR2 is SNEGSKA (reference sequence). The CDR3 has 11 residues. CDR3 DNA sequence: TGCAGTATGGGAGGGGCCAACGTCCTGACTTTC. It specifies CSMGGANVLTF.

The rearrangement links TRBV7-2 to TRBJ1-3, with TRBD1 identical over 11 bases. V gave up 5 bases and J gave up 6 bases; unmatched junction bases: 6. Germline assignment: CDR1 SGHTA and CDR2 FQGNSA. The CDR3 extends over 15 amino acids. In DNA, the CDR3 is TGTGCCAGCAGCCAGGACAGGGGGCTTTCAAACACCATATATTTT. Its protein is CASSQDRGLSNTIYF.

There are a few counts of this clone. The chain employs TRBV7-2 and TRBJ1-2, with unresolved D. Germline CDR1 reads SGHTA; CDR2 reads FQGNSA. V lost 5 bases, J lost 0 bases, and 10 bases lay in between. CDR3 length equals 14 residues. Written as DNA, the CDR3 is TGTGCCAGCAGCCAGGATTCGGCTAACTATGGCTACACCTTC. Protein sequence: CASSQDSANYGYTF.

This clone has a handful of counts. The CDR3 spells CASTPAPVQGRGYNEQFF. For the CDR3, the DNA is TGTGCCAGCACCCCGGCCCCCGTTCAAGGGAGGGGTTACAATGAGCAGTTCTTC. The chain joins TRBV5-4 to TRBJ2-1, with TRBD2 matching 7 bases. Germline V lookup: CDR1 SGHNT, CDR2 YYREEE (reference sequence). The ends lost 6 bases at V and 4 bases at J; junction bases unmatched: 19. The CDR3 runs to 18 residues.

The rearrangement uses TRBV4-3 and TRBJ2-1; unclear D gene. Germline CDR1 reads LGHNA; CDR2 reads YSLEER. Trimming removed 1 base from V and 0 bases from J, with 7 bases in between. The CDR3 consists of 15 residues. In nucleotides, the CDR3 is TGCGCCAGCAGCCAAGCGAGCGACTCCTACAATGAGCAGTTCTTC. Translation: CASSQASDSYNEQFF.

The J gene is TRBJ1-1, the V gene TRBV11-2; D is ambiguous. There are 15 residues in the CDR3. CDR1 and CDR2 from the germline V gene are SGHAT and FQNNGV. V was clipped by 3 bases and J by 1 base, with 12 bases between them. In nucleotides, the CDR3 is TGTGCCAGCAGCTTGTCGACAACCTCGAACACTGAAGCTTTCTTT. Its protein product is CASSLSTTSNTEAFF.

The chain joins TRBV4-1 to TRBJ2-5; 9 positions agree with TRBD2. CDR3 length: 15 residues. V lost 1 base, J lost 4 bases, and 4 bases stayed unmatched. In germline, CDR1 is MGHRA, CDR2 YSYEKL. CDR3 in amino acids: CASSQGRGGRETQYF. DNA of the CDR3: TGCGCCAGCAGCCAAGGGCGGGGGGGCCGAGAGACCCAGTACTTC.

This clone was detected only a few times. The genes are TRBV7-8 and TRBJ2-5, with 10 bases matching TRBD2. From germline, CDR1 is SGHVS and CDR2 FQNEAQ. The CDR3 spans 15 residues. Losses at the gene ends were 5 bases for V and 7 bases for J; bases not matched to a gene: 10. CDR3: CASSATSGAGGTQYF. DNA for the CDR3: TGTGCCAGCAGCGCTACTAGCGGGGCCGGGGGGACCCAGTACTTC. Combining the CDR3 with reference TRBV7-8 and TRBJ2-5 gives the whole variable domain GAGVSQSPRYKVAKRGQDVALRCDPISGHVSLFWYQQALGQGPEFLTYFQNEAQLDKSGLPSDRFFAERPEGSVSTLKIQRTQQEDSAVYLCASSATSGAGGTQYFGPGTRLLVL.

The chain is built from TRBV5-4 and TRBJ1-6; the D is unclear. Germline V gene lookup returns CDR1 SGHNT and CDR2 YYREEE (reference sequence). Trimming removed 3 bases from V and 13 bases from J, with 11 bases in between. This CDR3 region has 12 residues. The CDR3: CASSYSPSPLHF. CDR3 coding DNA: TGTGCCAGCAGCTATTCCCCTTCGCCCCTCCACTTT.